The entry that follows covers one TCR beta chain sequence. Its antigen remains undetermined. Within one base of it there is no much larger clone, and no base qualities were kept. RNA was extracted with the RNeasy kit and 0.5 to 1 ug was reverse transcribed using random hexamers. The immunoSEQ multiplex PCR assay, which covers 54 Vbeta and 13 Jbeta segments, was used to amplify TCR beta CDR3 regions. Bias from PCR amplification was corrected by using a synthetic template baseline for primer optimization and for computational correction. Processing in the source paper ran as follows. Only productive sequences were kept, with reads annotated to V, D and J genes according to IMGT and analyzed in immunoSEQ Analyzer. Clonality was calculated as one minus the Shannon entropy normalized by log2 of the number of productive unique sequences. For each patient and control, public and private clones were evaluated among the 100 most prevalent clones. Clones were defined as Susac-specific when absent from the healthy and MS cohorts, from fewer than 1,300 published viral clones and from other ImmuneACCESS disease sequences. Through fastp at Q25 and MiXCR, TCRdb rebuilt clones from the public reads, retaining in-frame beta chains. Every distinct CDR3 protein forms one entry, paired with its most common genes and DNA. TCRdb, not the original authors, processed these V and J calls. The sample table shows about 300,000 distinct CDR3 sequences, and about 90% are seen once. In total, the top ten clones hold roughly 0.064% of the sample.

Peripheral blood CD8+ and CD4+ T cells from healthy donors, Susac syndrome patients and multiple sclerosis patients were profiled using high-throughput TCR beta sequencing. Multiple sclerosis controls were treatment-naive patients with stable or active relapsing-remitting disease fulfilling revised McDonald criteria. Bulk CD8+ and CD4+ T cells were purified magnetically by negative isolation, whereas CD8+ TEMRA cells were enriched by FACS. Blood was drawn into EDTA tubes, processed within 24 hours, and PBMCs were isolated by density gradient centrifugation. PBMCs intended for TCR sequencing were frozen in liquid nitrogen and were later thawed in a 37 degrees C water bath. The sorted or isolated CD4+, CD8+ and CD8+ TEMRA cells reached a purity of at least 90%. This record belongs to a study of CD8 T cells in Susac syndrome (dated by TCRdb to between 2018 and 2020). Context from the whole study: Repertoire sequencing was used to test whether CD8+ T cell activation and differentiation in Susac syndrome was antigen driven.

What the study reported, not specific to this receptor: The number of individuals in the TCR sequencing and HLA analysis was recognized as being relatively small.

This TCR was recovered from a human donor with multiple sclerosis. Sequenced material: CD4+ T cells from PBMCs.

The CDR3 region: CASRGLAGIDEQFF. The nucleotide sequence reads TGTGCCAGCAGAGGACTAGCGGGAATTGATGAGCAGTTCTTC. The sequence joins TRBV6-2 or TRBV6-3 to TRBJ2-1, with 12 central nucleotides matching TRBD2. V loses 6 bases at its end and J loses 8 bases; junction bases beyond the gene matches: 5. The CDR3 goes from the cysteine to the phenylalanine over 14 residues. Only the CDR3 region is kept as DNA, spanning 42 bases read in frame from base 1. The germline V gene specifies MNHEY as CDR1 and SVGEGT as CDR2.